This TCR beta chain comes out of a study of cytomegalovirus exposure and HLA in healthy donors. The CDR3 has 15 amino acids. Trimming cost V 1 base and J 4 bases, with 13 bases left between them. CDR1 is SGDLS, CDR2 YYNGEE, per germline. The primer mix had 60 Vbeta and 13 Jbeta primers. TCRdb's copy holds only in-frame clones and misses some; the assay was immunoSEQ multiplex PCR. The sample lists 200,000 or so clones; around 86% were seen once. Comment on this clone: Its antigen is unidentified.

General study findings and limits: Some V segments (TRBV6-2 and TRBV6-3 among them) were excluded as indistinguishable. Later examination showed HLA-associated TCR beta chains had greater clonal expansion than equally common others. Being productive about 90% or about 30% of the time was typical of most TCR beta V segments in an earlier analysis.

Input material: PBMCs. This chain uses TRBV9 with TRBJ2-3, with D perhaps TRBD2 (5 bases). The receptor's source is a woman between 18 and 29 years old in good health and CMV-seronegative. The CDR3 nucleotides are TGTGCCAGCAGCGTATACGTGGGAGTATCAGATACGCAGTATTTT. Amino acid sequence: CASSVYVGVSDTQYF.